The entry that follows covers one TCR beta chain sequence. A few counts support this clone. Its antigen remains undetermined. No clone much larger than this one lies a single base away; base qualities are absent. These data are taken from a study of CD8+ T cells in alopecia areata (dated by TCRdb to between 2018 and 2020). About the study as a whole: To study T cell clonal expansion in alopecia areata, the researchers applied high-throughput TCRbeta sequencing to both the C3H/HeJ mouse model and human patients. RNA came from the PAXgene miRNA kit for fixed scalp, the miRNeasy kit for PBMCs, and the RNeasy kit for mouse skin. In humans, TCRbeta sequencing was performed on scalp tissue and on sorted CD4+ and CD8+ peripheral blood T cells from healthy controls and from patients with patchy or totalis/universalis alopecia areata. Scalp clonality was compared among normal scalp (n=4), patchy alopecia areata scalp (n=8), and alopecia totalis/universalis scalp (n=8). immunoSEQ multiplex PCR using 35 Vbeta forward primers and 13 Jbeta reverse primers was used to amplify TCRbeta CDR3 regions.

PBMCs were isolated by density centrifugation and stained for CD3, CD4 and CD8, and CD4+ and CD8+ T cells were sorted on a FACSAria. Scalp biopsies and blood samples were obtained from unaffected controls. On the study overall, not on this receptor specifically: Compared with normal scalp, lesional scalp, particularly in alopecia totalis/universalis, had higher clonality and more expanded CD8+ clones, which suggests antigenic drive. Unlike mouse skin, where gammadelta T cells dominate, normal human skin contains resident alphabeta T cells that get sequenced too, which complicates analysis of the scalp TCR repertoire. Compared with mice, TCR sequences shared between patients were less clear, possibly partly because of HLA diversity across the patient population.

Trimming takes 2 bases from V and 4 bases from J, and the germline ends sit 12 bases apart. The CDR3 sequence holds 16 residues, the cysteine and phenylalanine included. Kept here is only the CDR3 DNA, which spans 48 bases and is read in frame from base 1. Looking up the germline V gene yields CDR1 SNHLY and CDR2 FYNNEI. The library was prepared using the immunoSEQ multiplex PCR assay. For TCR sequencing, RNA was extracted from every sample and reverse transcribed into cDNA to serve as template. SuperScript III was used to make first-strand cDNA, primed with a 2:1 mix of oligo-dT and random hexamers. A synthetic immune receptor repertoire was used to gauge amplification bias, and whatever bias remained was removed computationally. As for the original processing: Raw reads were preprocessed to remove errors, and CDR3 was defined by IMGT conventions from the conserved cysteine to phenylalanine. Clonality was calculated as 1 minus Shannon entropy normalized by log2 of the number of productive unique TCRs. Whether each scalp clone was CD4 or CD8 was inferred by checking scalp TCRbeta sequences against the CD4 and CD8 repertoires from sorted blood. Here the immuneACCESS table is served through TCRdb, limited to in-frame sequences with V and J called. Missing clones are a known gap in these copies; in checked studies unresolved V genes cover under half, and the rest lacks a known reason. That table furnishes V, J and clone size, whereas the DNA furnished D and trimming. The sample table records a few hundred thousand clones; more than 50% of these occur just once. Jointly, the top ten make up approximately 4.9% of the sample.

Sequencing used CD8+ T cells sorted from blood. This clonotype originated in a human donor in good health. The chain is made from TRBV2 and TRBJ1-6, with the D segment identity uncertain. This receptor has the CDR3 CASSERDPLYNSPLHF. The DNA sequence reads TGTGCCAGCAGTGAACGGGATCCTCTTTATAATTCACCCCTCCACTTT.